The rows below give T cell receptor beta chains drawn from one sample of a study of T cells of healthy individuals. TCRdb independently ran MiXCR on the 5' RACE reads; one entry per CDR3 protein. The sample holds 40,000 to 65,000 distinct CDR3 sequences, roughly 15% seen once. The origin of the receptors is a human donor in good health. CDR3s leave out the opening cysteine and the closing phenylalanine or tryptophan.

v_call	cdr3_length	cdr3_aa
TRBV24-1	11	ATSRPGNNEQF
TRBV7-8	13	ASSSLGHPYNEQF
TRBV2	11	ASSEDRNSPLH
TRBV5-4	12	ASSSLAAPLEQY
TRBV11-2	13	ASSLPGQGGEKLF
TRBV2	13	ASSAGYTGANVLT
TRBV20-1	13	SARDTRTGGREQY
TRBV15	16	ATSPNPRTTNVPYEQY
TRBV13	14	ASSPAGGAAADTQY
TRBV7-2	13	ASSLEGQGTGEQF
TRBV20-1	12	SADVRQGLEGYT
TRBV7-2	11	ASSLGQGGGYT
TRBV4-3	14	ASSQDSTLAHNEQF
TRBV20-1	13	SAPGQGRNTGELF
TRBV7-6	13	ASSLAGERTDTQY
TRBV20-1	11	SANDRGKNIQY
TRBV24-1	12	ATSDPNRAYEQY
TRBV9	16	ASSVATGGILGANVLT
TRBV19	13	ASSRDRQSSYEQY
TRBV5-1	15	ASSWAVGGGAPDTQY